A single T cell receptor (beta chain) is shown here with its context. The antigen it recognizes is unknown. The input lacks base qualities; no much larger clone sits a single base away. A single peripheral blood draw of 95 to 150 mL on average was collected from each donor into heparinised tubes. Naive, central memory, regulatory and stem cell-like memory CD4+ T cells were sorted on a BD FACSAria II using a panel including CD45RO, CCR7, CD25, CD127, CD95 and CD27. All sorted populations exceeded 95% purity. PBMCs were separated immediately by Lymphoprep density gradient centrifugation and were stained directly, without being cultured. Samples were stained and sorted in pairs, with one healthy donor and one patient per experiment, so that batch effects were minimized. This entry is derived from a study of beta chain features in type 1 diabetes (dated by TCRdb to about 2018). A note on the overall study: Mean age, gender distribution, total cell number and subset yield were not different between patients and healthy donors. A total of 85 million to 140 million sorted cells were examined across all samples, and a strong correlation was observed between cell number per subset and RNA yield. In the study, recently diagnosed type 1 diabetes patients and matched healthy donors were compared on the TCRB repertoires of their sorted circulating CD4+ T cell subsets. Whereas all 30 or so donors provided naive and central memory subsets, regulatory and stem cell-like memory subsets were isolated from just 8 patients and roughly 8 healthy donors. The full study reports these points: Only small numbers of individuals were included in the HLA sub-analyses, which left unresolved whether HLA type had any influence on TCRB rearrangement. A moderate but significant shortening of TCRB CDR3 length was observed in type 1 diabetes patients in all four CD4+ subsets. Sequencing cDNA rather than genomic DNA could over-represent highly expressing activated cells, although activation and CD3 levels did not differ between groups. PCR might favor shorter templates, but patient and control samples were amplified and corrected together, so any skew would affect both groups equally. At VDJ recombination sites, type 1 diabetes patients had fewer insertions and more deleted nucleotides, which implies abnormalities in thymic rearrangement. Naive, central memory and regulatory TCRB repertoires appeared to be more alike among patients than among healthy donors.

The CDR3 covers 15 residues, taking in both the cysteine and the phenylalanine. Just the 45-base CDR3 DNA is kept, in frame starting at base 1. The V and J ends are trimmed by 5 bases and 0 bases, leaving 12 bases between them. The germline V gene supplies CDR1 SGHTA and CDR2 FQGNSA. All of the isolated RNA was reverse transcribed with the High Capacity cDNA Reverse Transcription Kit, so expressed TCRB transcripts were sequenced. Deep immunoSEQ sequencing was performed on naive, central memory and regulatory T cell samples, with an average of roughly 3.5 million total reads per sample. After sorted cells were lysed in RLT buffer, RNA was extracted with DNase-treated RNeasy Micro or Mini kits, with the choice depending on cell number. To prevent cross-contamination, each cell subset was processed individually, whereas patient and healthy donor samples were processed jointly. The immunoSEQ multiplex PCR was used to amplify TCRB sequences from cDNA, generating 87-bp fragments that spanned the CDR3 region. Amplicons were sequenced on the Illumina HiSeq platform. The authors' analysis ran thus. PCR bias was corrected computationally using synthetic template baselines, and reads within Hamming distance 2 were collapsed, with unmergeable singletons discarded. By aligning reads against IMGT, V, D and J genes, CDR3 length, and insertions or deletions at six rearrangement sites were assigned. Clonotype counts were normalized to sorted cell number within each subset before computing true diversity and Gini coefficients with the tcR R package. The overlap coefficient, calculated on TCRB nucleotide sequences, was used to quantify repertoire sharing. As a proxy for the pre-selection repertoire, out-of-frame TCRB sequences from naive cells were analyzed. The source is immuneACCESS, and TCRdb retained only in-frame sequences with V and J called. Part of the clones is not carried over; for the studies checked, unresolved V genes explain less than half of this, and the remainder is unexplained. That table gives V, J and clone size, and the DNA gave D and trimming. This sample holds 600,000 or so clones; 9.5% to 15% were observed only once. Jointly, the top ten make up around 0.12% of the sample.

Specimen: naive CD4+ T cells from blood. The sample's cell subset or site label is to be understood as: true naive CD4+ T cells. This TCR came from a man in his thirties or forties with type 1 diabetes. In this chain, TRBV7-2 is recombined with TRBJ2-3; the D gene identity is not certain. At the DNA level, the sequence is TGTGCCAGCAGCCTAGTAAAAGGGAGCACAGATACGCAGTATTTT. Its translation reads: CASSLVKGSTDTQYF.